These 9 T cell receptor beta chains originate from one sample sequenced in a study of tumor-infiltrating lymphocytes in localized non-small cell lung cancer. The repertoire was sequenced with immunoSEQ multiplex PCR; TCRdb's copy has only in-frame clones and lacks some. The top ten hold about 17% of the sample, which has approximately 15,000 clones, roughly 40% seen once. What was sequenced was lung tumor tissue. The receptors here all came from a human donor with non-small cell lung cancer.

The genes are TRBV5-1 and TRBJ1-5; D unclear. This CDR3 contains 13 residues. Trimming removed 0 bases at V and 4 bases at J, with 5 bases between. Germline V lookup: CDR1 SGHRS, CDR2 YFSETQ. In DNA, the CDR3 is TGCGCCAGCAGCTTGGGGATAAATCAGCCCCAGCATTTT. It encodes CASSLGINQPQHF.

This chain joins TRBV6-6 and TRBJ2-7; no reliable D call. This CDR3 is built from 11 residues. Germline V gene lookup returns CDR1 MNHNY and CDR2 SVGAGI (reference sequence). Trimming pared 7 bases from V and 4 bases from J, leaving 8 bases between. This CDR3 is CASTYSYEQYF. CDR3 nucleotides: TGTGCCAGCACCTACTCTTACGAGCAGTACTTC.

The rearrangement joins TRBV5-1 to TRBJ1-3, with TRBD1 as a possible D gene (6 bases). This CDR3 has 14 amino acids. The germline V gene encodes CDR1 SGHRS and CDR2 YFSETQ. The V gene lost 5 bases and the J gene lost 0 bases, with 9 bases spanning the gap. CDR3 region: CASRDSFSGNTIYF. As DNA, the CDR3 is TGCGCCAGCAGGGACAGCTTCTCTGGAAACACCATATATTTT. Using reference TRBV5-1 and TRBJ1-3 for the parts outside the CDR3, the full variable domain is KAGVTQTPRYLIKTRGQQVTLSCSPISGHRSVSWYQQTPGQGLQFLFEYFSETQRNKGNFPGRFSGRQFSNSRSEMNVSTLELGDSALYLCASRDSFSGNTIYFGEGSWLTVV.

This clone was recorded once. The rearrangement joins TRBV15 to TRBJ2-7; TRBD1 or TRBD2 may be the D gene (5 bases each). This CDR3 has 13 residues. CDR1 LNHNV and CDR2 YYDKDF come from the germline V gene (reference sequence). V shed 4 bases and J shed 0 bases, with 7 bases lying between them. The CDR3 DNA follows: TGTGCCACCAGCACAGGGAGCTCCTACGAGCAGTACTTC. Its translation is CATSTGSSYEQYF.

This clone is a singleton in its sample. This chain links TRBV7-2 with TRBJ1-4; the D gene is possibly TRBD1 (6 bases). With 5 bases removed from V and 4 bases from J, the gap between germline ends came to 20 bases. This CDR3 is 17 amino acids long. The germline gives CDR1 SGHTA, CDR2 FQGNSA. The CDR3 region is CASSPKPVGGLNEKLFF. DNA for the CDR3: TGTGCCAGCAGCCCCAAACCTGTAGGGGGTCTTAATGAAAAACTGTTTTTT.

CDR3 sequence (DNA): TGCGCCAGCTCCGGGACTAGCACAGATACGCAGTATTTT. This sequence encodes CASSGTSTDTQYF. The chain couples TRBV5-1 to TRBJ2-3, with D possibly being TRBD2 (6 bases). CDR3 length equals 13 residues. Germline V gene sequence: CDR1 SGHRS, CDR2 YFSETQ. The ends were cut back, 7 bases at V and 0 bases at J, with 9 bases in the middle.

The chain carries TRBV15 and TRBJ2-5; D remains unclear. This CDR3 is 12 amino acids long. Germline assignment: CDR1 LNHNV and CDR2 YYDKDF (reference sequence). Deletions cut 5 bases from V and 0 bases from J, with 4 bases between. The CDR3 here is CATSVNQETQYF. The CDR3 DNA sequence: TGTGCCACCAGCGTTAACCAAGAGACCCAGTACTTC.

Only one count was recorded for this clone. The genes are TRBV28 and TRBJ1-1, with 8 positions matching TRBD1. Trimming removed 1 base from V and 1 base from J; junction bases left unmatched: 5. Germline V gives CDR1 MDHEN, CDR2 SYDVKM. This CDR3 is built from 16 residues. CDR3 in amino acids: CASSLSGQGGNTEAFF. The CDR3, as DNA: TGTGCCAGCAGTTTATCAGGACAGGGCGGGAACACTGAAGCTTTCTTT.

The J gene is TRBJ1-2, the V gene TRBV28; D gene unclear. Trimming removed 10 bases from V and 1 base from J, with 16 bases in between. In germline, CDR1 is MDHEN, CDR2 SYDVKM. This CDR3 region has 14 residues. The CDR3 DNA sequence: TGTGCCATCTATGGAGACGGGATTAACTATGGCTACACCTTC. Protein: CAIYGDGINYGYTF.